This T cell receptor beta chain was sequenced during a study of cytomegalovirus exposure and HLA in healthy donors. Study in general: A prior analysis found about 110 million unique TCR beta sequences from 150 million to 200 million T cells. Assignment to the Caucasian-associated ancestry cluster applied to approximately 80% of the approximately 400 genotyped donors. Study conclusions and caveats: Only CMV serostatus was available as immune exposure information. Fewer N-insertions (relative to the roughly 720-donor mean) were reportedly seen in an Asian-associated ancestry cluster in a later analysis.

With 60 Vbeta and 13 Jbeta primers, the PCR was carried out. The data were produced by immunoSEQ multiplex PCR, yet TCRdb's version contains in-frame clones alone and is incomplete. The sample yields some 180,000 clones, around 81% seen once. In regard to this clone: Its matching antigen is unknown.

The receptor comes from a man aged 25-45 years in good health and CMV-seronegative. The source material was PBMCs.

CDR3 region: CASSLPTAGRYNEQFF. In DNA, the CDR3 is TGTGCCAGCAGTCTGCCGACAGCGGGACGATACAATGAGCAGTTCTTC. The gene calls are TRBV28 and TRBJ2-1; 7 bases map to TRBD2. V gave up 5 bases and J gave up 4 bases; unmatched junction bases: 11. The CDR3 is 16 amino acids. The V gene's germline CDR1 is MDHEN and CDR2 SYDVKM.